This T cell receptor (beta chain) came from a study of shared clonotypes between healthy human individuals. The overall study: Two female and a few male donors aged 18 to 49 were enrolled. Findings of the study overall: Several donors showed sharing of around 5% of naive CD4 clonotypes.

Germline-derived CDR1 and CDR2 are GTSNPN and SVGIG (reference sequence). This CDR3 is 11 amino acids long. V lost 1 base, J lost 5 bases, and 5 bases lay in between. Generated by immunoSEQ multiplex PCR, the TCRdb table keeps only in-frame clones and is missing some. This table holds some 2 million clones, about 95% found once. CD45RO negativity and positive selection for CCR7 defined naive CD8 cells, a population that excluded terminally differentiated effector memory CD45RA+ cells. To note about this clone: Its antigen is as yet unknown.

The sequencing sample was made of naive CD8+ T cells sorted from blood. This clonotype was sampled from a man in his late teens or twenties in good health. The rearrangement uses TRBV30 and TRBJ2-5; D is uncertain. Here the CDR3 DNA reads TGTGCCTGGAGTGCGGCCGAGACCCAGTACTTC. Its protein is CAWSAAETQYF.